This TCR beta chain was sequenced during a study of identical twins. Via MiXCR, TCRdb re-called the 5' RACE reads, giving one row per CDR3 protein. The table lists 500,000 or so distinct CDR3 sequences, about 20% of them singletons. General study results and limits: High-abundance cord blood beta clonotypes had fewer insertions; memory repertoires showed none.

The CDR3 runs 16 residues. J was trimmed by 4 bases and V by 3 bases; bases with no gene match: 12. The germline V gene has CDR1 DFQATT and CDR2 SNEGSKA (reference sequence). With regard to this clonotype: The antigen remains undetermined.

This sample also appeared in a second study, on T cells expressing NK-cell markers. From that paper: The authors sequenced eight donors, of whom seven were HCMV-seropositive and one was seronegative.

Sample: CD4+ T cells sorted from blood. This receptor was taken from a woman younger than 35 in good health. This chain links TRBV20-1 with TRBJ2-3, with 8 bases fitting TRBD2. CDR3 in amino acids: CSARGQAGGGPDTQYF. The CDR3 nucleotides read TGCAGTGCTAGGGGCCAGGCGGGGGGCGGCCCAGATACGCAGTATTTT.